This T cell receptor beta chain originates from a study of Ad26.COV2.S vaccination and SARS-CoV-2 variants. TCRdb's copy holds only in-frame clones and misses some; the assay was immunoSEQ multiplex PCR. The table lists over 300,000 clones, roughly 80% of them singletons. Treatment: roughly 18 received Ad26.COV2.S at low or high dose, single or two shots; about 5 received placebo; per-sample allocation not given. Specimens were obtained on day 63 following the first vaccine or placebo injection. The sample came from a Boston adult aged 18-55 years. Germline V gene lookup returns CDR1 SEHNR and CDR2 FQNEAQ (reference sequence). The CDR3 totals 13 residues. Trimming took 2 bases from V and 14 from J, leaving 16 bases between them.

The sequence was obtained from a person aged 18-65 years who received the Ad26.COV2.S COVID-19 vaccine or a placebo. Here the sequenced sample was peripheral blood, taken in a trial of Ad26.COV2.S vaccine versus placebo. The genes are TRBV7-9 and TRBJ2-1; no reliable D call. CDR3 DNA sequence: TGTGCCAGCAGCTTATCAGGCGGTGGGTGGAAGTTCTTC. This codes for CASSLSGGGWKFF.